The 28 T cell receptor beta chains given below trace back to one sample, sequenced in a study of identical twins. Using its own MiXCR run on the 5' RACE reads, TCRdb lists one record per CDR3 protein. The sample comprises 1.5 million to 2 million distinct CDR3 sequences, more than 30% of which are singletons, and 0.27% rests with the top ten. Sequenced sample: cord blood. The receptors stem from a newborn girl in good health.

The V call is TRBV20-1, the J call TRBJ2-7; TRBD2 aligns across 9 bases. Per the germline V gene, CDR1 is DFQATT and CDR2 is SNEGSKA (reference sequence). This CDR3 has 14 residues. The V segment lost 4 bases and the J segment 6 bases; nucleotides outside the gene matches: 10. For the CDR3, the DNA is TGCAGTGCTACGCTCGGGACTAGCCTCCTCGAGCAGTACTTC. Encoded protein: CSATLGTSLLEQYF.

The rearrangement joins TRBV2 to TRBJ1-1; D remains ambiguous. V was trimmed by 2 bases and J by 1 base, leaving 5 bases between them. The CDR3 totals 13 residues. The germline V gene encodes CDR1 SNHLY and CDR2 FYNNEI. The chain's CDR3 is CASSERWNTEAFF. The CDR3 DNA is TGTGCCAGCAGTGAAAGGTGGAACACTGAAGCTTTCTTT.

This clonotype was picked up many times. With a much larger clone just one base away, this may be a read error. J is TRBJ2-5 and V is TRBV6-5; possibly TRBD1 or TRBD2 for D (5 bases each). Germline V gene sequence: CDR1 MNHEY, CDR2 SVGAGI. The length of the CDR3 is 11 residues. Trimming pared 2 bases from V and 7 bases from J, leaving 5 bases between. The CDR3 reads CASSYGGTQYF. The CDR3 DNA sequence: TGTGCCAGCAGTTACGGGGGGACCCAGTACTTC.

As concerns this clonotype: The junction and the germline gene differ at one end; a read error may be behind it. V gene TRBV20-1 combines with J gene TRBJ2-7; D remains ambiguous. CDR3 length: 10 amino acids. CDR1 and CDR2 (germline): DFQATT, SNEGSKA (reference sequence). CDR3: CSATSYGQYF. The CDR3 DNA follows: TGCAGTGCTACCTCCTACGGGCAGTACTTC.

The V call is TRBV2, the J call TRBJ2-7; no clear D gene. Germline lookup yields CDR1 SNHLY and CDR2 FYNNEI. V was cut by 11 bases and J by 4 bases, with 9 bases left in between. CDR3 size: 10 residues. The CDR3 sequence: CAGWGYEQYF. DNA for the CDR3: TGTGCCGGCTGGGGTTACGAGCAGTACTTC.

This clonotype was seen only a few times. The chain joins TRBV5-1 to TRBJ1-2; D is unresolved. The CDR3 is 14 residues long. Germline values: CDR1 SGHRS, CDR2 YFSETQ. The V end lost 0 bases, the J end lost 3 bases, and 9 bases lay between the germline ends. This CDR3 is CASSLEGSDYGYTF. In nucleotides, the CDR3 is TGCGCCAGCAGCTTGGAGGGTTCGGACTATGGCTACACCTTC.

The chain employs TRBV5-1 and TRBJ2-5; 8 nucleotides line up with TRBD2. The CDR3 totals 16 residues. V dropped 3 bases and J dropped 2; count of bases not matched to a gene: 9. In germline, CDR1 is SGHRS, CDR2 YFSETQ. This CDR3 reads CASSSARAGAQETQYF. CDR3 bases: TGCGCCAGCAGCTCCGCCCGAGCGGGGGCACAAGAGACCCAGTACTTC.

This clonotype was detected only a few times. Here the CDR3 DNA reads TGCAGTGCCTCCCCTGCAGGGGGCTACGAGCAGTACTTC. Encoded protein: CSASPAGGYEQYF. The chain combines TRBV20-1 with TRBJ2-7, with 7 bases fitting TRBD1. The V segment lost 6 bases and the J segment 3 bases; nucleotides outside the gene matches: 8. Germline loops: CDR1 DFQATT, CDR2 SNEGSKA (reference sequence). The CDR3 contains 13 residues.

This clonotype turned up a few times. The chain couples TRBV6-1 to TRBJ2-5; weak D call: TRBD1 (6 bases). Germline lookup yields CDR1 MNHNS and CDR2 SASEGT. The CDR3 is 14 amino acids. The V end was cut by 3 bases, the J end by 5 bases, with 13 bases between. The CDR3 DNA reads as TGTGCCAGCAGTGACCTTCGACAGGTGGAGACCCAGTACTTC. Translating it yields CASSDLRQVETQYF.

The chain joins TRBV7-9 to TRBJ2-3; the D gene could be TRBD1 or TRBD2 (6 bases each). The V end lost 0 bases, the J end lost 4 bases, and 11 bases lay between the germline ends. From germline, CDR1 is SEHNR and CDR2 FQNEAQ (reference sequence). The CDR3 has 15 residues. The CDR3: CASSLARGVADTQYF. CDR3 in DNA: TGTGCCAGCAGCTTAGCGAGGGGGGTTGCAGATACGCAGTATTTT. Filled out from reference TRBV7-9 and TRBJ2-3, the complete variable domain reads DTGVSQNPRHKITKRGQNVTFRCDPISEHNRLYWYRQTLGQGPEFLTYFQNEAQLEKSRLLSDRFSAERPKGSFSTLEIQRTEQGDSAMYLCASSLARGVADTQYFGPGTRLTVL.

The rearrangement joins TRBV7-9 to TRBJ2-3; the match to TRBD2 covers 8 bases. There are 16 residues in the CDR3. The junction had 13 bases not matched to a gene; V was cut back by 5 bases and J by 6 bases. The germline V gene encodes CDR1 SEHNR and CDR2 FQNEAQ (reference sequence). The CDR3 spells CASSTLISGDQDTQYF. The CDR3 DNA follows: TGTGCCAGCAGCACCTTGATTAGCGGGGATCAGGATACGCAGTATTTT.

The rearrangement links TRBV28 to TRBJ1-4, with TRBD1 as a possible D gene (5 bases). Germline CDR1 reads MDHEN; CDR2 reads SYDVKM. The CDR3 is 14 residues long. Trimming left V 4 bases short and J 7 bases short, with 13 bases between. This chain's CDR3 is CASSSDSVTEKLFF. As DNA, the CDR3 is TGTGCCAGCAGTTCCGACAGTGTGACTGAAAAACTGTTTTTT.

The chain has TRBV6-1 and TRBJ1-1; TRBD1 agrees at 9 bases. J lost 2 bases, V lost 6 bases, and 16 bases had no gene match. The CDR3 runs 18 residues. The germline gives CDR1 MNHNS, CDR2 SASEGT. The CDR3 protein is CASRHWFTGGKRNTEAFF. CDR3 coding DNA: TGTGCCAGCAGGCATTGGTTTACAGGGGGCAAACGAAACACTGAAGCTTTCTTT.

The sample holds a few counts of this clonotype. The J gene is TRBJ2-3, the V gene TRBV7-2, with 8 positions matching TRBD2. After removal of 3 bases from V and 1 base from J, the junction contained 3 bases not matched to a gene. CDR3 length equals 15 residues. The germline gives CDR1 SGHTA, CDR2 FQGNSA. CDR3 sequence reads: CASSFGTRRTDTQYF. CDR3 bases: TGTGCCAGCAGCTTCGGGACTAGACGCACAGATACGCAGTATTTT.

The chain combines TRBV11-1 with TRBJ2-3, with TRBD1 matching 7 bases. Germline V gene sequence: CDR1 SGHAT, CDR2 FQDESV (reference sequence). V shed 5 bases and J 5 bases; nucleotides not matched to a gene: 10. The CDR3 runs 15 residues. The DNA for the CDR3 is TGTGCCAGCAGCGAGGGACAGCCGAGGGGAGATACGCAGTATTTT. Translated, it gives CASSEGQPRGDTQYF.

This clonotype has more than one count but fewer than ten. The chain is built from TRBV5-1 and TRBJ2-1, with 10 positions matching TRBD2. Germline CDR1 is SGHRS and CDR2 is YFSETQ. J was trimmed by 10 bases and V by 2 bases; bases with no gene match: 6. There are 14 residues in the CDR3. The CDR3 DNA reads TGCGCCAGCAGCTTCACTAGCGGGGCCCGGGAGCAGTTCTTC. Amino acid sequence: CASSFTSGAREQFF.

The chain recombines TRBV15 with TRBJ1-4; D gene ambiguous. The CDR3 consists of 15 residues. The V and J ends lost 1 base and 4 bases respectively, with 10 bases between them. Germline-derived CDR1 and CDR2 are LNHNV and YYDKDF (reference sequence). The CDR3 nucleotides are TGTGCCACCAGCAGAGCACCGAAATTTAATGAAAAACTGTTTTTT. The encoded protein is CATSRAPKFNEKLFF.

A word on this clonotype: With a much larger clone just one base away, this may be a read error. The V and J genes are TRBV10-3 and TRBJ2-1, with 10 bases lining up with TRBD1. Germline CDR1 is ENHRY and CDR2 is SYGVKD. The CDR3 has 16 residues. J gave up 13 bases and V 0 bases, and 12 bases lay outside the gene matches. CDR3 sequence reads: CAISESGQGLKETQFF. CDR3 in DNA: TGTGCCATCAGTGAGTCGGGACAGGGGCTGAAGGAGACCCAGTTCTTC.

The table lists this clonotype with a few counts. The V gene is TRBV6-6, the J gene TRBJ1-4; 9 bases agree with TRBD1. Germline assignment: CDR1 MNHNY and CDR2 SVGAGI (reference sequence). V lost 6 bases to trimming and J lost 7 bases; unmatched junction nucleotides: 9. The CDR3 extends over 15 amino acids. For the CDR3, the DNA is TGTGCCAGCAGCGGAGGGACAGGGTACTCTGAAAAACTGTTTTTT. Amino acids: CASSGGTGYSEKLFF.

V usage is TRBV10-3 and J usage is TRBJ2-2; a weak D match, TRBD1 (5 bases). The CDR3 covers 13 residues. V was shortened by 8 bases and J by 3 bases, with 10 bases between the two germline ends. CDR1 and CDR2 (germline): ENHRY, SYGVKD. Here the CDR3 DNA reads TGTGCCATCGCTCAGGGTTACACCGGGGAGCTGTTTTTT. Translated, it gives CAIAQGYTGELFF.

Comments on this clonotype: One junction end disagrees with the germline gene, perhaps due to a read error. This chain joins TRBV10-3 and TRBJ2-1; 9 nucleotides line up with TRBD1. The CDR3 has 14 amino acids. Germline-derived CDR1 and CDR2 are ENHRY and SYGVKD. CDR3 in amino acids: CATSEGQGIETQFF. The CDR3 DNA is TGTGCCACCAGTGAAGGACAGGGGATAGAGACCCAGTTCTTC.

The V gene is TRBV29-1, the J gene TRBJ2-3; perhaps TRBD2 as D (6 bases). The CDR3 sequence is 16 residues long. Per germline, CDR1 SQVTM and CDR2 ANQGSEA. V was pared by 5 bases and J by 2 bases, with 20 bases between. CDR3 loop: CSVLASGYRVTDTQYF. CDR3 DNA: TGCAGCGTTCTAGCGTCAGGGTATCGGGTCACAGATACGCAGTATTTT.

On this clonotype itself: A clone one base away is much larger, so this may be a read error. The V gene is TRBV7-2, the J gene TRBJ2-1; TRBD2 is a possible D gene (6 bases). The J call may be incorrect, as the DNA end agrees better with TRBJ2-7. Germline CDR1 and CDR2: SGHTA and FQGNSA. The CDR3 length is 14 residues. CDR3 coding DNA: TGTGCCAGCAGCCCGCCCACTAGCTACAATGAGCAGTACTTC. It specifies CASSPPTSYNEQYF.

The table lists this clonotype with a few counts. The CDR3, as DNA: TGCGCCAGCAGCCAAATACCTACGGGGGCGACTGGCTACACCTTC. Translated, it gives CASSQIPTGATGYTF. The genes are TRBV4-1 and TRBJ1-2, with a possible D match to TRBD1 (6 bases). The CDR3 runs to 15 residues. CDR1 and CDR2 from the germline V gene are MGHRA and YSYEKL. Trimming took 2 bases from V and 7 from J, leaving 17 bases between them.

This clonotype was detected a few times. The CDR3 nucleotides read TGTGCCAGCAGTTACACCGCTAGCGGATACAATGAGCAGTTCTTC. Protein: CASSYTASGYNEQFF. The J gene is TRBJ2-1, the V gene TRBV6-5; 7 bases fit TRBD2. The V gene end was trimmed by 2 bases and the J gene end by 4 bases; junction bases not matched to a gene: 5. CDR1 is MNHEY, CDR2 SVGAGI, per germline. This CDR3 comprises 15 residues.

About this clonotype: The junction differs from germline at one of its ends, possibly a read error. For the CDR3, the DNA is TGTGCCAGCAGTCCTCTTCACGAGCGGTACTTC. It translates to CASSPLHERYF. V usage is TRBV11-2 and J usage is TRBJ2-7, with unresolved D. CDR3 length: 11 residues. Germline lookup yields CDR1 SGHAT and CDR2 FQNNGV.

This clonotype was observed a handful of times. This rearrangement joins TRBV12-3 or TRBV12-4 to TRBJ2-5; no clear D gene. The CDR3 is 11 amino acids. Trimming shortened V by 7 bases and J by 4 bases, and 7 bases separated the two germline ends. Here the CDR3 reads CASKVGETQYF. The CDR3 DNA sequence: TGTGCCAGCAAGGTCGGAGAGACCCAGTACTTC.

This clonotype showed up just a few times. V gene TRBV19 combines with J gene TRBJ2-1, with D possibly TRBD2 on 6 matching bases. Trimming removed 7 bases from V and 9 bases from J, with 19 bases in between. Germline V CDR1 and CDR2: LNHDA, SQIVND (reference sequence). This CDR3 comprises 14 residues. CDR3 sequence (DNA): TGTGCCAGTACCAAGACTAGTGGTATTGGTGAGCAGTTCTTC. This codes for CASTKTSGIGEQFF.